This T cell receptor (beta chain) was sequenced for a study of CD8+CD57+ T cells in acquired aplastic anemia. The table lists this clonotype with many counts. Its antigen is undetermined. Findings of the study overall: Comparison of patients with controls identified 25 to 35 shared CD8+ CDR3 sequences.

The use of genomic DNA as template underpinned the TCR beta VDJ and CDR3 profiling. MiXCR, run by TCRdb on the reads, gives a single entry per CDR3 protein. The sample holds roughly 150,000 distinct CDR3 sequences, roughly 48% seen once. V lost 3 bases and J 2 bases, leaving 17 bases between the germline ends. Germline CDR1 reads SGHTA; CDR2 reads FQGNSA. The CDR3 totals 16 residues. Those patients picked for sequencing had displayed CD8+CD57+ cell expansion on flow cytometry. The V and J genes are TRBV7-2 and TRBJ2-7, with D possibly TRBD2 on 6 matching bases. Sample: sorted CD4+, CD8+, or CD8+CD57+ T cells (not recorded which) from PBMCs. The receptor was isolated from a human donor with aplastic anemia. The chain's CDR3 is CASSLGGSLMTYEQYF. In nucleotides, the CDR3 is TGTGCCAGCAGCTTGGGGGGATCATTAATGACCTACGAGCAGTACTTC.